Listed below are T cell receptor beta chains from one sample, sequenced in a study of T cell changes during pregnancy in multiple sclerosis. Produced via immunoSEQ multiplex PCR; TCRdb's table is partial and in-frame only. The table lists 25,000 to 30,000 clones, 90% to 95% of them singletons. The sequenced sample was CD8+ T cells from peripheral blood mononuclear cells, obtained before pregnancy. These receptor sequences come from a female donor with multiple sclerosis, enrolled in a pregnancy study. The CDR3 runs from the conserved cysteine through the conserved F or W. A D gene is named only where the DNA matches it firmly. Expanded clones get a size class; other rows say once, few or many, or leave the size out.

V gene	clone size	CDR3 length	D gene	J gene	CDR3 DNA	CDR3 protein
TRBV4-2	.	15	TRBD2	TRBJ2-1	TGTGCCAGCAGCCAAGAGTTGCGGGAGTACAGTGAGCAGTTCTTC	CASSQELREYSEQFF
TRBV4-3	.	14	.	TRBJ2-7	TGCGCCAGCAGCCAAGATCGGCAGGGCCACGAGCAGTACTTC	CASSQDRQGHEQYF
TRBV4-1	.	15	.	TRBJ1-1	TGCGCCAGCAGGGCAACCGACAGGTATAACACTGAAGCTTTCTTT	CASRATDRYNTEAFF
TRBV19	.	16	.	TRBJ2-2	TGTGCCAGTAGTCCAGGGATAGCGGAGGGCATCGGGGAGCTGTTTTTT	CASSPGIAEGIGELFF
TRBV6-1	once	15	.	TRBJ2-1	TGTGCCAGCAGTGGGACAGCAGTGGCCTTCGGTGAGCAGTTCTTC	CASSGTAVAFGEQFF
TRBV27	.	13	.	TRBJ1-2	TGTGCCAGCAGCCGCGCCCGTAACTATGGCTACACCTTC	CASSRARNYGYTF
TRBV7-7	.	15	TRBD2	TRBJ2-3	TGTGCCAGCAGCCTCCTAGCGGGGGGAGAAGATACGCAGTATTTT	CASSLLAGGEDTQYF
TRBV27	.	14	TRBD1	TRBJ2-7	TGTGCCAGCGGAGACAGGGGATGGAGCGACGAGCAGTACTTC	CASGDRGWSDEQYF
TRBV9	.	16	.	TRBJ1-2	TGTGCCAGCAGCTCGCGGGTTGACGGAATTAACTATGGCTACACCTTC	CASSSRVDGINYGYTF
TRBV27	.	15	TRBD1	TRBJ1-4	TGTGCCAGCAGTTCATACAGGGGGATTAATGAAAAACTGTTTTTT	CASSSYRGINEKLFF
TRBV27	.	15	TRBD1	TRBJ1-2	TGTGCCAGCAGTTTATCGATCTTGGGGACAGATGGCTACACCTTC	CASSLSILGTDGYTF
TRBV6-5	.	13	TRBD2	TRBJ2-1	TGTGCCAGCAGTTACTCGGGAACTAGCGGGTTGTTCTTC	CASSYSGTSGLFF
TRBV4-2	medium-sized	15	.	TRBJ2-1	TGTGCCAGCAGCCAAGAATCGGGGGGCCCGAATGAGCAGTTCTTC	CASSQESGGPNEQFF
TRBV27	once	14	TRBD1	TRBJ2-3	TGTGCCAGCGGAGGACAGGGGGCAACAGATACGCAGTATTTT	CASGGQGATDTQYF
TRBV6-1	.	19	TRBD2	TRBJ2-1	TGTGCCAGCAGTGAAGGATGGGCTAGCGGGGGGGTGAAATACAATGAGCAGTTCTTC	CASSEGWASGGVKYNEQFF
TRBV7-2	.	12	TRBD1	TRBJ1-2	TGTGCCAGCAGCGCCAGGGGGGATGGCTACACCTTC	CASSARGDGYTF
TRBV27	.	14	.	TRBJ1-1	TGTGCCAGCTTTATCGGTAACCTGAACACTGAAGCTTTCTTT	CASFIGNLNTEAFF
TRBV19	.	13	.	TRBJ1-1	TGTGCCAGTAGTATTACGGTGTCGAGGGAGGCTTTCTTT	CASSITVSREAFF
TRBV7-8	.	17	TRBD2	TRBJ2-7	TGTGCCAGCAGTCAGCCTACGCGGGGGGATGGCTCCTACGAGCAGTACTTC	CASSQPTRGDGSYEQYF
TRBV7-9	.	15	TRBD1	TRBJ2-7	TGTGCCAGCAGCCACCGGGACAGGGGATCCTACGAGCAGTACTTC	CASSHRDRGSYEQYF
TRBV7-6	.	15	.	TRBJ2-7	TGTGCCAGCAGCTTAAGGTCCGGCAGGGCTTACGAGCAGTACTTC	CASSLRSGRAYEQYF
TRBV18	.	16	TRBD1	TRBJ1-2	TGTGCCAGCTCACAGGACAGGGAAGGAGTTGGCTATGGCTACACCTTC	CASSQDREGVGYGYTF
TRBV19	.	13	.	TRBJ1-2	TGTGCCAGTAGCCCTACCACAGGGCCTGGCTACACCTTC	CASSPTTGPGYTF
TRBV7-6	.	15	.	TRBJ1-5	TGTGCCAGCAGCCAACTACAGGGTCCGGATCAGCCCCAGCATTTT	CASSQLQGPDQPQHF
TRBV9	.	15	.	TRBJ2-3	TGTGCCAGCAGCGTAGTCGAGTCTAGCACAGATACGCAGTATTTT	CASSVVESSTDTQYF
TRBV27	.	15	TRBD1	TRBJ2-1	TGTGCCAGCAGTCAGGGACAGACCTCCTACAATGAGCAGTTCTTC	CASSQGQTSYNEQFF
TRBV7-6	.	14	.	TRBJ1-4	TGTGCCAGCAGCTTAGAGGCGGATAATGAAAAACTGTTTTTT	CASSLEADNEKLFF
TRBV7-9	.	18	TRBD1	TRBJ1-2	TGTGCCAGCAGCCCTAGGGACAGGGTCATCGAATTGCCCTATGGCTACACCTTC	CASSPRDRVIELPYGYTF
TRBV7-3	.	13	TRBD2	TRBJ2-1	TGTGCCAGCCGAACTAGCGGGGGGGATGAGCAGTTCTTC	CASRTSGGDEQFF
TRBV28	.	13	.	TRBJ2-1	TGTGCCAGCAGTCCAGTGGTCTACAATGAGCAGTTCTTC	CASSPVVYNEQFF
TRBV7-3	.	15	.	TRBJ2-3	TGTGCCAGCAGCTTAGAGGGCGGATTCACAGATACGCAGTATTTT	CASSLEGGFTDTQYF
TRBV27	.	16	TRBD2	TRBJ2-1	TGTGCCAGCAATCAAGAAGCGGGAGGGCTCGGCGATGAGCAGTTCTTC	CASNQEAGGLGDEQFF
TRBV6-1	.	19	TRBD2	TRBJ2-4	TGTGCCAGCAGTGAAGATCCAGCGGGGGGGCCTGGGACCAAAAACATTCAGTACTTC	CASSEDPAGGPGTKNIQYF
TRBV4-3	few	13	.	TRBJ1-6	TGCGCCAGCTCATCAGGCTCAAGTTCACCCCTCCACTTT	CASSSGSSSPLHF
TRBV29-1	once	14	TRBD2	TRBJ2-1	TGCAGCGTTGACCCGGGACTAGCGGGAAATGAGCAGTTCTTC	CSVDPGLAGNEQFF
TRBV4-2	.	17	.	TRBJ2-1	TGTGCCAGCAGCCAAGAAGAACGGGAAACTTCGATATATGAGCAGTTCTTC	CASSQEERETSIYEQFF
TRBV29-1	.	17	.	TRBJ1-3	TGCAGCGTGACGGGACACCCAACCGACCTCTCTGGAAACACCATATATTTT	CSVTGHPTDLSGNTIYF
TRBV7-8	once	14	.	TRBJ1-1	TGTGCCAGCAGCTTACGACAATTGAACACTGAAGCTTTCTTT	CASSLRQLNTEAFF
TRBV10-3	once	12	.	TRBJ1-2	TGTGCCATCAGTGAGGGGGCACATGGCTACACCTTC	CAISEGAHGYTF
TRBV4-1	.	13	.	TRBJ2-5	TGCGCCAGTGGGTCGGGTCACGGAGAGACCCAGTACTTC	CASGSGHGETQYF
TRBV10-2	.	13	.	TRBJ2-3	TGCGCCAGCGACAGTTCTGGCACAGATACGCAGTATTTT	CASDSSGTDTQYF
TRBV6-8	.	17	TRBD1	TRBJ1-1	TGTGCCAGCAGTAATACAGGGGAAACAGGGGTGAACACTGAAGCTTTCTTT	CASSNTGETGVNTEAFF
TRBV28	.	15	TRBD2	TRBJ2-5	TGTGCCAGCAGTTTAACTAGCGGGGGACAAGAGACCCAGTACTTC	CASSLTSGGQETQYF
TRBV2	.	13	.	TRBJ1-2	TGTGCCAGCAGCGACCCCCAGGGCTATGGCTACACCTTC	CASSDPQGYGYTF